This TCR beta chain is drawn from a study of T cell changes during pregnancy in multiple sclerosis. Measured with immunoSEQ multiplex PCR; TCRdb has only the in-frame clones, and not every one. The table has approximately 130,000 clones, 85% to 95% seen once. This receptor was taken from a female donor with multiple sclerosis, enrolled in a pregnancy study. The sample was peripheral blood, taken before pregnancy.

The CDR3 loop reads CASSVGLVTQETQYF. Here the CDR3 DNA reads TGTGCCAGCAGCGTAGGACTGGTAACCCAAGAGACCCAGTACTTC. This chain connects TRBV9 to TRBJ2-5; D gene unclear. V gave up 0 bases and J gave up 1 base, with 10 bases separating them. Looked up from germline, CDR1 is SGDLS and CDR2 is YYNGEE. The CDR3 has 15 amino acids.